This T cell receptor beta chain is drawn from a study of post-analysis software for immune sequencing data. The study's findings and limits: In patients, five or six TRBV segments were more frequent than in controls, with TRBV5-6, TRBV5-1 and TRBV20-1 among them.

TCR beta cDNA libraries included unique molecular identifiers. Via MiXCR, TCRdb re-called the PCR reads, giving one row per CDR3 protein. Of 600,000 to 700,000 distinct CDR3 sequences in the sample, approximately 60% were seen once. Comments on this clonotype: Its antigen is as yet unknown.

V lost 0 bases to trimming and J lost 1 base; unmatched junction nucleotides: 11. Germline loops: CDR1 LNHNV, CDR2 YYDKDF (reference sequence). The CDR3 length is 18 residues. The specimen was blood. The V call is TRBV15, the J call TRBJ1-1, with 7 positions matching TRBD1. The clonotype was recovered from a girl aged 2-9 years with multiple sclerosis. CDR3 sequence reads: CATSREDIGGGGNTEAFF. The CDR3, as DNA: TGTGCCACCAGCAGAGAAGACATAGGGGGCGGTGGGAACACTGAAGCTTTCTTT.